Below, one T cell receptor beta chain is given with its context. This sample was included in a study of T cell changes during pregnancy in multiple sclerosis. Germline V gene sequence: CDR1 DFQATT, CDR2 SNEGSKA (reference sequence). CDR3 length: 10 residues. V lost 3 bases and J lost 8, with 7 bases in between. The assay was immunoSEQ multiplex PCR, and TCRdb's table has in-frame clones only and misses some. This table holds 100,000 or so clones, around 94% found once. The V call is TRBV20-1, the J call TRBJ1-2; D is perhaps TRBD1 (5 bases). The TCR originated in a female donor in good health, enrolled as a control in a pregnancy study. Sample: peripheral blood, taken after pregnancy. The CDR3 protein is CSASQGGYTF. CDR3 DNA: TGCAGTGCTAGTCAGGGCGGCTACACCTTC.